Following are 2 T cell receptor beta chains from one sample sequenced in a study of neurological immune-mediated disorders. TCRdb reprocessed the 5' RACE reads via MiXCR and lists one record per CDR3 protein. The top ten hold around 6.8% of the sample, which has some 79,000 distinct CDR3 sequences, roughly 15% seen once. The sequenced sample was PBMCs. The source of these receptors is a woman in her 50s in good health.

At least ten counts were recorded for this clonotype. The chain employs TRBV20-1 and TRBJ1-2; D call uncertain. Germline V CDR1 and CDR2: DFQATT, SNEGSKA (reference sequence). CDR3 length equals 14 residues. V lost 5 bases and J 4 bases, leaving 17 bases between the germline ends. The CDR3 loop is CSASDLSTGYGYTF. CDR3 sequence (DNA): TGCAGTGCTTCGGACTTGTCGACGGGCTATGGCTACACCTTC.

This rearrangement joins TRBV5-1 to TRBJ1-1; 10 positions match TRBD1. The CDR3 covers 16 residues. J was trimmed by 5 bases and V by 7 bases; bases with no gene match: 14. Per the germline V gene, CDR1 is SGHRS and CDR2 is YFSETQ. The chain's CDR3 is CASGSVTGGTKTEAFF. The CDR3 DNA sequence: TGCGCCAGCGGGTCCGTGACAGGGGGCACTAAAACTGAAGCTTTCTTT.